Listed below are T cell receptor beta chains from one sample, sequenced in a study of graft-versus-host responses after intestinal transplantation. TCRdb's table, derived via immunoSEQ multiplex PCR, lists solely in-frame clones and lacks some. This table has 85,000 to 90,000 clones, over 85% appearing once. Their antigens remain unidentified. Sample: unstimulated CD4+ T cells sorted from spleen or lymph node cells, taken before intestinal transplant. The receptor set was obtained from a human donor who received an intestinal transplant. CDR3s leave out the opening cysteine and the closing phenylalanine or tryptophan. Each record gives: J gene, V gene, clone size, CDR3 protein. Size is stated for part of the rows, as once, few or many counts, or as a class when the clone is expanded.

j_call: TRBJ2-1; v_call: TRBV7-9; clone_size: once; cdr3_aa: ASSVGLAGAVQYNEQF
j_call: TRBJ2-1; v_call: TRBV29-1; clone_size: NA; cdr3_aa: SVDSGTGAYNEQF
j_call: TRBJ1-1; v_call: TRBV6-5; clone_size: NA; cdr3_aa: ASTGSAENTEAF
j_call: TRBJ2-1; v_call: TRBV30; clone_size: NA; cdr3_aa: VAGGPLGHEQF
j_call: TRBJ2-2; v_call: TRBV30; clone_size: NA; cdr3_aa: AWSVKGRIGNTGELF
j_call: TRBJ1-5; v_call: TRBV27; clone_size: NA; cdr3_aa: ASSLDRGNQPQH
j_call: TRBJ1-2; v_call: TRBV6-5; clone_size: NA; cdr3_aa: ASTRGATYGYT
j_call: TRBJ1-1; v_call: TRBV12-5; clone_size: NA; cdr3_aa: ASGLGGHTEAF
j_call: TRBJ1-2; v_call: TRBV28; clone_size: NA; cdr3_aa: ASSPARGSTNYGYT
j_call: TRBJ2-5; v_call: TRBV6-4; clone_size: NA; cdr3_aa: ASNGFRETQY